In this sample, the clone carrying this T cell receptor beta chain turned up a few times. The gene names given are mouse names. From the germline J gene comes the end of the CDR3, since the read stops 4 residues before it. The sample is drawn from a study of CD8+ T cells in alopecia areata. Study as a whole: The 7-10-week-old female C3H/HeJ mice were given skin taken from approximately 6-13-month-old C3H/HeJ graft donors that had spontaneous alopecia.

The CDR3 sequence is 14 residues long. The ends were cut back, 0 bases at V and 6 bases at J, with 8 bases in the middle. Germline CDR1 and CDR2: MNHDT and YYDKIL. RNA, once extracted, was reverse transcribed into cDNA for use as the sequencing template. Produced via immunoSEQ multiplex PCR; TCRdb's table is partial and in-frame only. This repertoire holds approximately 110,000 clones, and none appear only once. The chain couples TRBV17 to TRBJ1-4; maybe TRBD1 (5 bases). The receptor was isolated from a C3H/HeJ mouse with alopecia areata. These mice share the MHC haplotype H2-k. Input material: lesional skin. The sequenced part of the CDR3 DNA is TGTGCTAGCAGTAGAGAAGGAGGGGACGAA. It encodes CASSREGGDE. In full, the CDR3 reads CASSREGGDERLFF.